This T cell receptor (beta chain) was identified during a study of T cell responses to AZD1222 COVID-19 vaccine. Repertoires were generated with immunoSEQ multiplex PCR, while TCRdb's copy carries only in-frame clones and drops some. The table records 50,000 or so clones, around nine tenths of them present only once. The germline V gene encodes CDR1 SGHAT and CDR2 FQNNGV. Trimming took 4 bases from V and 2 from J, leaving 5 bases between them. The CDR3 has 13 residues. V and J are TRBV11-2 and TRBJ2-2; D remains unclear. This TCR was sampled from an adult in good health. Sequencing used peripheral blood, obtained on day 0 of AZD1222 vaccination. CDR3 in amino acids: CASSSPNTGELFF. In DNA, the CDR3 is TGTGCCAGCAGCTCCCCAAACACCGGGGAGCTGTTTTTT.